At least ten counts were recorded for the clone carrying this T cell receptor (beta chain). Antigen unknown. The sample comes from a study of T cells in Graves' hyperthyroidism and ophthalmopathy. General study findings and limits: Separation of ophthalmopathy from stable hyperthyroidism was achieved by a 13 V-J model. The model made its ophthalmopathy prediction, and onset followed a median about 6 months later.

RNA transcripts served as the template for amplifying TCR beta CDR3 regions. TCR CDR3 regions were first amplified by RT-PCR with HTBI primers. TCRdb called the multiplex PCR reads again in MiXCR, with one record for every CDR3 protein. Of over 150,000 distinct CDR3 sequences in the sample, roughly a sixth were seen once. A patient was excluded if there was uncontrolled infection, other autoimmune disease, pregnancy or lactation. Clinical symptoms, serum thyroxine, TRAb, thyroid ultrasound and orbital computed tomography established diagnosis. The clonotype was recovered from a woman aged 50 to 60 with Graves' hyperthyroidism. Sequencing was carried out using blood.

The chain's CDR3 is CSAAQGNQPQHF. The CDR3 DNA reads as TGCAGTGCGGCCCAGGGAAATCAGCCCCAGCATTTT. The chain joins TRBV20-1 to TRBJ1-5; weak D call: TRBD1 (5 bases). V lost 6 bases and J 4 bases, leaving 10 bases between the germline ends. The CDR3 has 12 residues. Germline values: CDR1 DFQATT, CDR2 SNEGSKA (reference sequence).